One T cell receptor beta chain is described in this entry. This record belongs to a study of blood T cell repertoires in COVID-19. Background on the study: Both acute and convalescent COVID-19 samples were obtained from the United States, Italy and Spain. PBMCs, B-cell-depleted T cells, or T cells were the source of the cDNA or gDNA that made up the material.

Study processing details: How many nucleated cells were present was estimated from reference gene primer amplification. Some clones are missing from TCRdb's copy, which holds only in-frame ones; the method was immunoSEQ multiplex PCR. Clone size and V and J calls were adopted from that table, with D and trimming inferred from the DNA. Of 40,000 to 50,000 clones listed, under 90% are singletons. This CDR3 is built from 13 residues. With 6 bases clipped from V and 5 bases from J, the junction kept 4 bases outside the gene matches. The V gene's germline CDR1 is SGDLS and CDR2 YYNGEE. The chain employs TRBV9 and TRBJ2-1; 8 bases align to TRBD2. Sequenced material: peripheral blood. This TCR derives from a man aged 50 to 59 with active COVID-19. The CDR3 protein is CASNGGRNNEQFF. The CDR3 DNA reads TGTGCCAGCAACGGCGGGAGGAACAATGAGCAGTTCTTC.